This entry lists 22 T cell receptor beta chains sequenced from one sample in a study of CD8+ T cells in alopecia areata. The treatment: oral pan-JAK inhibitor, 5-10 mg twice daily. RNA extraction was followed by reverse transcription into cDNA, which acted as the sequencing template. The repertoire was sequenced with immunoSEQ multiplex PCR; TCRdb's copy has only in-frame clones and lacks some. The sample includes a few hundred thousand clones, 40% to 55% of them seen just once. Specimen: CD4+ T cells sorted from blood, collected at approximately week 37, from a patient treated with tofacitinib. The receptor set was obtained from a human donor with alopecia areata.

This clone was seen a handful of times. The rearrangement links TRBV29-1 to TRBJ2-3; D perhaps matches TRBD2 (5 bases). Looked up from germline, CDR1 is SQVTM and CDR2 is ANQGSEA. The germline V and J ends were trimmed by 1 base and 5 bases, with 16 bases remaining between them. The CDR3 extends over 15 amino acids. For the CDR3, the DNA is TGCAGCGTTGAAGCTAGAGCGGTAGTGAGAGATACGCAGTATTTT. Amino acid sequence: CSVEARAVVRDTQYF.

This clone was seen more than once but under ten times. The same CDR3 also results from other DNA sequences found in this sample. The rearrangement links TRBV7-9 to TRBJ1-1; D not resolved. The CDR3 has 13 amino acids. Germline CDR1 reads SEHNR; CDR2 reads FQNEAQ (reference sequence). V lost 6 bases, J lost 1 base, and 9 bases lay in between. The CDR3 region has the DNA TGTGCCAGCAGTCGGACGGAGAACACTGAAGCTTTCTTT. It specifies CASSRTENTEAFF.

This clone was seen just once. The V call is TRBV4-1, the J call TRBJ2-3; 15 bases map to TRBD2. The CDR3 contains 18 residues. Germline CDR1 is MGHRA and CDR2 is YSYEKL. V lost 2 bases and J lost 2; bases outside the gene matches: 5. The CDR3 coding sequence is TGCGCCAGCAGCCAATCGGGGACTAGCGGGAGGATCACAGATACGCAGTATTTT. It yields the protein CASSQSGTSGRITDTQYF.

This clone was detected only a few times. The J gene is TRBJ2-7, the V gene TRBV27, with D possibly TRBD2 on 5 matching bases. The CDR3 runs 16 residues. Germline lookup yields CDR1 MNHEY and CDR2 SMNVEV (reference sequence). V gave up 6 bases and J gave up 7 bases, with 25 bases separating them. In DNA form, the CDR3 reads TGTGCCAGCAGCCACAGACCGCCGGGGAATCTTTGGGAGCAGTACTTC. Translation gives CASSHRPPGNLWEQYF.

The chain employs TRBV30 and TRBJ2-1; D may be TRBD1 (6 bases). The germline V gene encodes CDR1 GTSNPN and CDR2 SVGIG (reference sequence). This CDR3 comprises 14 residues. The V gene lost 1 base and the J gene lost 6 bases, with 13 bases spanning the gap. CDR3 sequence: CAWSGTGMGNEQFF. In DNA form, the CDR3 reads TGTGCCTGGAGTGGTACAGGGATGGGCAATGAGCAGTTCTTC.

The rearrangement joins TRBV9 to TRBJ2-5; D uncertain. The CDR3 loop spans 11 amino acids. V lost 4 bases and J lost 4, with 5 bases in between. The germline V gene has CDR1 SGDLS and CDR2 YYNGEE. The CDR3 here is CASSKRETQYF. CDR3 bases: TGTGCCAGCAGCAAGCGAGAGACCCAGTACTTC.

Note on this clone: The conserved phenylalanine or tryptophan is not found at the CDR3 terminus, so this likely reflects a read error. The chain has TRBV28 and TRBJ2-7; 10 bases map to TRBD1. The germline V gene has CDR1 MDHEN and CDR2 SYDVKM. This CDR3 is 15 amino acids long. With V trimmed by 5 bases and J by 4 bases, 8 bases remained unmatched. The CDR3 bases are TGTGCCAGCAGTCCCCCGGGACAGGGGTGGTACGAGCAGTACCTC. Its translation: CASSPPGQGWYEQYL.

This sequence joins TRBV9 and TRBJ1-3, with 7 bases matching TRBD1. With 1 base clipped from V and 6 bases from J, the junction kept 4 bases outside the gene matches. Germline lookup yields CDR1 SGDLS and CDR2 YYNGEE. This CDR3 spans 14 amino acids. CDR3 nucleotides: TGTGCCAGCAGCGTAACAGGGGTTGCAAACACCATATATTTT. Amino acids: CASSVTGVANTIYF.

The J gene is TRBJ2-7, the V gene TRBV7-3, with a tentative D call TRBD1 (6 bases). The CDR3 length is 15 residues. From germline, CDR1 is SGHTA and CDR2 FQGTGA. Trimming pared 1 base from V and 3 bases from J, leaving 13 bases between. This chain's CDR3 is CASSLSSGQIYEQYF. The DNA of the CDR3 is TGTGCCAGCAGCTTAAGCTCGGGACAAATCTACGAGCAGTACTTC.

V usage is TRBV11-3 and J usage is TRBJ2-2, with no clear D. V dropped 5 bases and J dropped 5 bases, with 9 bases sitting between them. The CDR3 is 13 amino acids. Germline CDR1 SGHNT, CDR2 YENEEA. This chain's CDR3 is CASSAGRTGELFF. Here the CDR3 DNA reads TGTGCCAGCAGCGCAGGCCGAACCGGGGAGCTGTTTTTT. The variable domain in full, completed from reference TRBV11-3 and TRBJ2-2, reads EAGVVQSPRYKIIEKKQPVAFWCNPISGHNTLYWYLQNLGQGPELLIRYENEEAVDDSQLPKDRFSAERLKGVDSTLKIQPAELGDSAVYLCASSAGRTGELFFGEGSRLTVL.

This clone has just a few counts. This sequence joins TRBV7-3 and TRBJ2-1; D remains ambiguous. CDR3 length: 14 amino acids. CDR1 and CDR2 (germline): SGHTA, FQGTGA. Trimming removed 1 base at V and 15 bases at J, with 19 bases between. Here the CDR3 DNA reads TGTGCCAGCAGCTTAAACGTGGCAAGCCCGGACGTGTTCTTC. Protein sequence: CASSLNVASPDVFF.

The chain joins TRBV6-6 to TRBJ2-2; D call uncertain. The CDR3 totals 14 residues. Trimming left V 3 bases short and J 4 bases short, with 9 bases between. Germline V CDR1 and CDR2: MNHNY, SVGAGI (reference sequence). The CDR3 coding sequence is TGTGCCAGCAGTTATGGCAAAACCACCGGGGAGCTGTTTTTT. Translation gives CASSYGKTTGELFF.

The chain is built from TRBV7-2 and TRBJ2-1, with 14 nucleotides matching TRBD2. This CDR3 region has 16 residues. The V gene's germline CDR1 is SGHTA and CDR2 FQGNSA. With 8 bases clipped from V and 4 bases from J, the junction kept 7 bases outside the gene matches. The CDR3 sequence: CASGRLAGGPYNEQFF. The DNA for the CDR3 is TGTGCCAGCGGCCGACTAGCGGGAGGGCCATACAATGAGCAGTTCTTC.

The chain is built from TRBV6-5 and TRBJ2-5; no definite D call. CDR1 and CDR2 (germline): MNHEY, SVGAGI. This CDR3 is built from 13 residues. V was trimmed by 6 bases and J by 1 base, leaving 9 bases between them. CDR3 bases: TGTGCCAGCAGCAGAGTCCCCCAAGAGACCCAGTACTTC. This codes for CASSRVPQETQYF.

The chain has TRBV23-1 and TRBJ2-7, with 8 positions matching TRBD1. Being an ORF, TRBV23-1 has a function that is uncertain. The CDR3 consists of 15 residues. Trimming cost V 2 bases and J 0 bases; bases outside gene matches: 3. In DNA form, the CDR3 reads TGCGCCAGCAGTCAAAGGGACAGGTTCTCCTACGAGCAGTACTTC. It encodes CASSQRDRFSYEQYF.

This clone was seen more than once but under ten times. The sample contains more than one DNA sequence encoding this CDR3. The CDR3 protein is CASRNRDRGYEQYF. The CDR3, as DNA: TGTGCCAGCAGGAACCGGGACAGGGGGTACGAGCAGTACTTC. This chain joins TRBV6-1 and TRBJ2-7; 11 bases agree with TRBD1. The CDR3 runs 14 residues. The ends lost 6 bases at V and 4 bases at J; junction bases unmatched: 5. Germline values: CDR1 MNHNS, CDR2 SASEGT.

V is TRBV14 and J is TRBJ2-7; possibly TRBD2 for D (5 bases). The CDR3 is made up of 12 amino acids. V was pared by 6 bases and J by 4 bases, with 10 bases between. Looked up from germline, CDR1 is SGHDN and CDR2 is FVKESK. The CDR3 DNA reads TGTGCCAGCAGTAACGTAGCGTACGAGCAGTACTTC. This translates into CASSNVAYEQYF.

This clone was seen only a few times. The chain is built from TRBV19 and TRBJ2-3; D unclear. V lost 4 bases to trimming and J lost 2 bases, with 1 base between them. This CDR3 region has 11 residues. Germline CDR1 reads LNHDA; CDR2 reads SQIVND (reference sequence). CDR3: CASSTTDTQYF. In DNA, the CDR3 is TGTGCCAGTAGTACCACAGATACGCAGTATTTT.

This clone was counted only a few times. Since a far larger clone is one base different, this is likely a read error. The rearrangement joins TRBV4-2 to TRBJ1-2; D unclear. The CDR3 is 14 residues long. The germline gives CDR1 LGHNA, CDR2 YNFKEQ. Trimming took off 1 base at V and 4 bases at J, with 10 bases between the two ends. The CDR3 DNA reads as TGTGCCAGCAGCCAAGTCCAGGACTCCTATGGCTACACCTTC. Translation gives CASSQVQDSYGYTF.

The chain couples TRBV30 to TRBJ2-7, with 9 bases lining up with TRBD1. Per the germline V gene, CDR1 is GTSNPN and CDR2 is SVGIG (reference sequence). The V gene end was trimmed by 4 bases and the J gene end by 3 bases; junction bases not matched to a gene: 7. The CDR3 runs to 14 residues. The CDR3 reads CAWMVGQGNYEQYF. The CDR3 DNA sequence: TGTGCCTGGATGGTGGGACAGGGTAACTACGAGCAGTACTTC.

This clone was counted at least ten times. The chain is built from TRBV12-5 and TRBJ2-5; 7 bases fit TRBD1. The CDR3 spans 13 residues. Germline assignment: CDR1 LGHNT and CDR2 FRNRAP. With 4 bases clipped from V and 3 bases from J, the junction kept 2 bases outside the gene matches. The CDR3 here is CASGSGTEETQYF. CDR3 DNA: TGTGCTAGTGGTTCCGGGACAGAAGAGACCCAGTACTTC.

CDR3 sequence (DNA): TGTGCCAGCGCGGGACAGGTATCGAACACCGGGGAGCTGTTTTTT. Its protein is CASAGQVSNTGELFF. V usage is TRBV5-4 and J usage is TRBJ2-2, with TRBD1 identical over 8 bases. Germline V gives CDR1 SGHNT, CDR2 YYREEE (reference sequence). V lost 7 bases and J lost 0; bases outside the gene matches: 5. The CDR3 runs to 15 residues.